This entry features one T cell receptor (beta chain) sequence. The record originates from a study of blood T cell repertoires in COVID-19. Study information: Spain, Italy and the United States supplied samples that represented acute and convalescent COVID-19. From T cells, B-cell-depleted T cells, or PBMCs came the material, which was cDNA or gDNA.

TCRdb's copy holds only in-frame clones and misses some; the assay was immunoSEQ multiplex PCR. The sample has around 270,000 clones, about 89% seen once. Germline values: CDR1 SGHTA, CDR2 FQGNSA. V was cut by 6 bases and J by 4 bases, with 12 bases left in between. The CDR3 totals 13 residues. The receptor comes from a man in his forties who had recovered from COVID-19. Sequencing used peripheral blood. This sequence joins TRBV7-2 and TRBJ1-2; D remains ambiguous. CDR3: CASSYMLSYGYTF. The CDR3 DNA reads TGTGCCAGCAGTTATATGCTATCCTATGGCTACACCTTC. The variable domain in full, with the rest retrieved from reference TRBV7-2 and TRBJ1-2, is GAGVSQSPSNKVTEKGKDVELRCDPISGHTALYWYRQSLGQGLEFLIYFQGNSAPDKSGLPSDRFSAERTGGSVSTLTIQRTQQEDSAVYLCASSYMLSYGYTFGSGTRLTVV.